The 21 T cell receptor beta chains given below trace back to one sample, sequenced in a study of post-analysis software for immune sequencing data. Findings and limits, study-wide: In patients, TRBV5-6, TRBV5-1 and TRBV20-1 belonged to four or five TRBV segments found more frequently than in controls.

The TCR beta cDNA libraries contained unique molecular identifiers. TCRdb reprocessed the PCR reads with MiXCR, giving one entry per CDR3 protein. The sample shows some 890,000 distinct CDR3 sequences, roughly 50% of them seen only once. The antigens for these receptors are not known. Sequencing used blood. The receptors originated from a girl under 18 with multiple sclerosis.

The chain joins TRBV7-8 to TRBJ1-1; the D is unclear. Trimming removed 5 bases at V and 0 bases at J, with 13 bases between. CDR1 and CDR2 (germline): SGHVS, FQNEAQ. The CDR3 covers 15 residues. CDR3 loop: CASSLTTGMNTEAFF. CDR3 nucleotide sequence: TGTGCCAGCAGCCTCACCACGGGCATGAACACTGAAGCTTTCTTT.

The J gene is TRBJ2-5, the V gene TRBV20-1, with 16 bases lining up with TRBD2. The J call is doubtful: the DNA matches TRBJ2-7 better. The V gene's germline CDR1 is DFQATT and CDR2 SNEGSKA (reference sequence). The CDR3 is 17 amino acids. The CDR3 sequence is CSAAGTSGRAKHYEQYF. The DNA for the CDR3 is TGCAGTGCTGCCGGGACTAGCGGGAGGGCCAAGCATTACGAGCAGTACTTC.

This clonotype was seen at least ten times. J is TRBJ2-5 and V is TRBV4-1, with D uncertain. Trimming took off 4 bases at V and 1 base at J, with 7 bases between the two ends. Germline assignment: CDR1 MGHRA and CDR2 YSYEKL. There are 13 residues in the CDR3. CDR3 loop: CASSRLTQETQYF. CDR3 DNA: TGCGCCAGCAGCCGGTTGACCCAAGAGACCCAGTACTTC.

This clonotype was counted between two and nine times. This chain connects TRBV7-9 to TRBJ2-3, with 9 bases matching TRBD2. The CDR3 extends over 16 amino acids. Germline CDR1 is SEHNR and CDR2 is FQNEAQ (reference sequence). The ends lost 3 bases at V and 4 bases at J; junction bases unmatched: 8. Here the CDR3 DNA reads TGTGCCAGCAGCTTCGGTAGCGGGAGTGCATCAGATACGCAGTATTTT. Its protein is CASSFGSGSASDTQYF.

J is TRBJ2-1 and V is TRBV3-1, with D uncertain. From germline, CDR1 is LGHDT and CDR2 YNNKEL (reference sequence). V was pared by 0 bases and J by 9 bases, with 12 bases between. CDR3 length: 14 residues. CDR3 residues: CASSQEGNALEQFF. The DNA of the CDR3 is TGTGCCAGCAGCCAAGAGGGGAACGCTCTTGAGCAGTTCTTC.

The chain couples TRBV12-3 or TRBV12-4 to TRBJ1-2; no clear D gene. The CDR3 loop spans 15 amino acids. The V gene lost 0 bases and the J gene lost 8 bases, with 16 bases spanning the gap. CDR3 DNA: TGTGCCAGCAGTTTAGCGCTCCAGACTATATACGGCTACACCTTC. Translation: CASSLALQTIYGYTF.

The chain carries TRBV29-1 and TRBJ2-1; 8 nucleotides agree with TRBD2. In germline, CDR1 is SQVTM, CDR2 ANQGSEA. CDR3 length: 16 amino acids. V shed 0 bases and J 6 bases; nucleotides not matched to a gene: 10. This CDR3 reads CSVEDIGSGKFNEQFF. The CDR3 coding sequence is TGCAGCGTTGAAGATATCGGTAGCGGGAAGTTCAATGAGCAGTTCTTC.

This clonotype has just a few counts. This chain links TRBV5-1 with TRBJ1-1; 7 nucleotides match TRBD1. From germline, CDR1 is SGHRS and CDR2 YFSETQ. CDR3 size: 14 residues. Trimming at V came to 0 bases and at J to 2 bases, leaving 1 base not matched to a gene. The CDR3 spells CASSLGDRNTEAFF. The CDR3 bases are TGCGCCAGCAGCTTGGGGGACAGAAACACTGAAGCTTTCTTT.

The chain has TRBV5-1 and TRBJ2-3; 8 bases line up with TRBD2. Germline CDR1 reads SGHRS; CDR2 reads YFSETQ. The V and J ends lost 4 bases and 2 bases, in that order; junction bases with no gene match: 15. This CDR3 is 18 amino acids long. The CDR3 sequence: CASSPQSGGLSNTDTQYF. In DNA form, the CDR3 reads TGCGCCAGCAGCCCCCAATCGGGGGGGCTTAGCAACACAGATACGCAGTATTTT. The full variable domain, rest sourced from reference TRBV5-1 and TRBJ2-3, is KAGVTQTPRYLIKTRGQQVTLSCSPISGHRSVSWYQQTPGQGLQFLFEYFSETQRNKGNFPGRFSGRQFSNSRSEMNVSTLELGDSALYLCASSPQSGGLSNTDTQYFGPGTRLTVL.

This sequence joins TRBV3-1 and TRBJ1-4; 8 bases fit TRBD1. This CDR3 is 16 amino acids long. Losses at the gene ends were 4 bases for V and 7 bases for J; bases not matched to a gene: 11. The germline V gene has CDR1 LGHDT and CDR2 YNNKEL (reference sequence). The CDR3 DNA follows: TGTGCCAGCAGCCGGGGCCCGGGGCAGGGGGCTGAAAAACTGTTTTTT. Residues: CASSRGPGQGAEKLFF. Looking up the rest from reference TRBV3-1 and TRBJ1-4 gives the full variable domain: DTAVSQTPKYLVTQMGNDKSIKCEQNLGHDTMYWYKQDSKKFLKIMFSYNNKELIINETVPNRFSPKSPDKAHLNLHINSLELGDSAVYFCASSRGPGQGAEKLFFGSGTQLSVL.

The V and J genes are TRBV7-2 and TRBJ2-5; TRBD2 is a possible D gene (5 bases). The J call may be wrong; the DNA end is better matched by TRBJ2-7. The CDR3 has 13 residues. Per the germline V gene, CDR1 is SGHTA and CDR2 is FQGNSA. The DNA of the CDR3 is TGTGCCAGCAGCTTAGCGGCTAGCTTCGAGCAGTACTTC. It yields the protein CASSLAASFEQYF.

The chain couples TRBV6-5 to TRBJ2-1; TRBD2 matches 8 bases. Germline assignment: CDR1 MNHEY and CDR2 SVGAGI. This CDR3 comprises 16 residues. V trimming: 8 bases; J trimming: 7 bases; junction bases outside the gene matches: 16. The CDR3 DNA follows: TGTGCCAGCTTCACCGGGGGACTAGGCGGGAGGAATGAGCAGTTCTTC. It is translated as CASFTGGLGGRNEQFF.

The sample holds a few counts of this clonotype. The V and J genes are TRBV15 and TRBJ1-1, with 7 positions matching TRBD1. This CDR3 has 13 amino acids. CDR1 and CDR2 from the germline V gene are LNHNV and YYDKDF (reference sequence). Unmatched junction bases numbered 3, after V lost 8 bases and J lost 0 bases. CDR3 DNA sequence: TGTGCCACCGCGGGACAGATGAACACTGAAGCTTTCTTT. Its protein product is CATAGQMNTEAFF.

V is TRBV12-3 or TRBV12-4 and J is TRBJ2-1; 8 bases agree with TRBD2. This CDR3 has 12 amino acids. V dropped 6 bases and J dropped 9; count of bases not matched to a gene: 4. This CDR3 is CASSPGGGEQFF. CDR3 nucleotide sequence: TGTGCCAGCAGCCCGGGGGGGGGTGAGCAGTTCTTC.

This clonotype was counted once. The chain couples TRBV29-1 to TRBJ2-1; 8 bases line up with TRBD2. CDR1 and CDR2 (germline): SQVTM, ANQGSEA. The CDR3 covers 10 residues. Trimming removed 7 bases from V and 9 bases from J; junction bases left unmatched: 2. CDR3 DNA sequence: TGCAGCGCCGGGGGGGTTGAGCAGTTCTTC. Protein sequence: CSAGGVEQFF.

V usage is TRBV5-1 and J usage is TRBJ2-6, with D perhaps being TRBD1 or TRBD2 (5 bases each). The CDR3 is 17 residues long. The germline V gene has CDR1 SGHRS and CDR2 YFSETQ. Trimming pared 4 bases from V and 0 bases from J, leaving 14 bases between. DNA for the CDR3: TGCGCCAGCAGCCCCCGAGGGGACCTCTCTGGGGCCAACGTCCTGACTTTC. Translating it yields CASSPRGDLSGANVLTF.

As concerns this clonotype: A read error may account for a junction end that differs from germline. The chain joins TRBV5-1 to TRBJ2-3; 7 nucleotides match TRBD2. Germline loops: CDR1 SGHRS, CDR2 YFSETQ. This CDR3 is 13 amino acids long. CDR3 loop: CASSLTSADTRYF. The CDR3 bases are TGCGCCAGCAGCTTGACTAGCGCAGATACGCGGTATTTT. The whole variable domain, filled in from reference TRBV5-1 and TRBJ2-3, reads KAGVTQTPRYLIKTRGQQVTLSCSPISGHRSVSWYQQTPGQGLQFLFEYFSETQRNKGNFPGRFSGRQFSNSRSEMNVSTLELGDSALYLCASSLTSADTRYFGPGTRLTVL.

The rearrangement uses TRBV5-1 and TRBJ2-3; 8 bases line up with TRBD2. J was trimmed by 11 bases and V by 4 bases; bases with no gene match: 12. CDR3 length: 14 residues. Per germline, CDR1 SGHRS and CDR2 YFSETQ. DNA of the CDR3: TGCGCCAGCAGCAACCTAGCGGGCGGGAATATGCAGTATTTT. Its translation is CASSNLAGGNMQYF.

This clonotype was detected a few times. This chain joins TRBV4-2 and TRBJ2-5; D is perhaps TRBD2 (5 bases). CDR1 LGHNA and CDR2 YNFKEQ come from the germline V gene. Trimming left V 0 bases short and J 11 bases short, with 16 bases between. This CDR3 spans 14 amino acids. CDR3 protein: CASSQEVGRWEQYF. The CDR3 DNA follows: TGTGCCAGCAGCCAAGAAGTGGGAAGGTGGGAGCAGTACTTC.

The chain uses TRBV5-1 and TRBJ2-1; 11 positions match TRBD2. The germline gives CDR1 SGHRS, CDR2 YFSETQ. J lost 7 bases, V lost 5 bases, and 14 bases had no gene match. This CDR3 region has 17 residues. The CDR3 spells CASSTGTSGQLRNEQFF. CDR3 nucleotides: TGCGCCAGCAGTACCGGGACTAGCGGCCAATTACGGAATGAGCAGTTCTTC.

This clonotype was seen a handful of times. Written as DNA, the CDR3 is TGTGCCAGCAGCGTAGCCCCAGGGGGGAGCGGGGCCAACGTCCTGACTTTC. Protein product: CASSVAPGGSGANVLTF. The chain employs TRBV9 and TRBJ2-6, with D perhaps matching TRBD1 (7 bases). The ends were cut back, 0 bases at V and 4 bases at J, with 14 bases in the middle. CDR3 size: 17 residues. The germline gives CDR1 SGDLS, CDR2 YYNGEE.